Below are 20 T cell receptor beta chains sequenced from a single sample in a study of response to subunit inactivated influenza vaccine. From the RT-PCR reads, TCRdb called clonotypes with MiXCR, one entry per CDR3 protein. The sample lists approximately 700,000 distinct CDR3 sequences, 15% to 17% occurring once. This specimen consisted of PBMCs from blood, obtained 12 days after vaccination. Receptors originate from a man aged 45 to 65 who received an inactivated influenza vaccine.

This chain links TRBV6-1 with TRBJ2-7; D perhaps matches TRBD2 (5 bases). V lost 6 bases to trimming and J lost 5 bases, with 20 bases between them. Germline V gives CDR1 MNHNS, CDR2 SASEGT. The CDR3 covers 15 residues. This CDR3 reads CASSFSGTSVNEQYF. CDR3 nucleotide sequence: TGTGCCAGCAGCTTCAGCGGTACGAGCGTCAACGAGCAGTACTTC.

The chain is built from TRBV7-9 and TRBJ1-2; no firm D call. CDR1 and CDR2 from the germline V gene are SEHNR and FQNEAQ (reference sequence). V was trimmed by 5 bases and J by 0 bases, leaving 7 bases between them. This CDR3 has 13 residues. CDR3 region: CASSTDTNYGYTF. DNA of the CDR3: TGTGCCAGCAGCACTGACACTAACTATGGCTACACCTTC.

This clonotype was found a few times. The V gene is TRBV12-3 or TRBV12-4, the J gene TRBJ2-1; 10 bases fit TRBD1. The V segment lost 7 bases and the J segment 7 bases; nucleotides outside the gene matches: 10. This CDR3 comprises 15 residues. The CDR3 sequence: CASTDGTGARNEQFF. CDR3 coding DNA: TGTGCCAGCACCGACGGGACAGGGGCTCGTAATGAGCAGTTCTTC.

The table lists this clonotype with many counts. V and J are TRBV5-1 and TRBJ1-1, with TRBD1 matching 10 bases. CDR1 is SGHRS, CDR2 YFSETQ, per germline. The CDR3 is 14 amino acids. The ends lost 0 bases at V and 6 bases at J; junction bases unmatched: 2. The CDR3 DNA reads TGCGCCAGCAGCTTGGCCGGGACAGGGGCTGAAGCTTTCTTT. This encodes CASSLAGTGAEAFF.

Many counts were recorded for this clonotype. This chain uses TRBV5-1 with TRBJ2-1, with unresolved D. V was cut by 2 bases and J by 6 bases, with 9 bases left in between. CDR1 is SGHRS, CDR2 YFSETQ, per germline. The CDR3 consists of 13 residues. The CDR3 here is CASSLLASNEQFF. The CDR3 DNA is TGCGCCAGCAGCTTATTAGCATCCAATGAGCAGTTCTTC.

The rearrangement uses TRBV20-1 and TRBJ2-7; D assignment may be TRBD1 or TRBD2 (5 bases each). Germline-derived CDR1 and CDR2 are DFQATT and SNEGSKA (reference sequence). This CDR3 spans 14 amino acids. V lost 6 bases and J 2 bases, leaving 17 bases between the germline ends. The CDR3 sequence is CSAVRDLDPYEQYF. CDR3 DNA: TGCAGTGCAGTCCGGGACCTCGACCCCTACGAGCAGTACTTC.

This rearrangement joins TRBV29-1 to TRBJ1-1; 9 bases fit TRBD1. The V gene end was trimmed by 3 bases and the J gene end by 5 bases; junction bases not matched to a gene: 4. Germline V CDR1 and CDR2: SQVTM, ANQGSEA. The length of the CDR3 is 13 residues. CDR3 nucleotides: TGCAGCGTTGATGTGACAGGGGGAACTGAAGCTTTCTTT. Translating it yields CSVDVTGGTEAFF.

The rearrangement uses TRBV14 and TRBJ2-1; unclear D gene. This CDR3 is built from 18 residues. Germline CDR1 and CDR2: SGHDN and FVKESK. Trimming shortened V by 0 bases and J by 6 bases, and 21 bases separated the two germline ends. The CDR3 region is CASSQDESRPLNPNEQFF. DNA for the CDR3: TGTGCCAGCAGCCAAGATGAATCTCGACCACTCAACCCCAATGAGCAGTTCTTC.

A few counts support this clonotype. The V call is TRBV6-2 or TRBV6-3, the J call TRBJ2-3; tentative D call: TRBD2 (6 bases). Trimming left V 2 bases short and J 2 bases short, with 17 bases between. CDR3 length equals 17 residues. CDR1 and CDR2 from the germline V gene are MNHEY and SVGEGT. The CDR3 bases are TGTGCCAGCAGTTACGCGGCGGGGATTGGGTCCACAGATACGCAGTATTTT. This translates into CASSYAAGIGSTDTQYF.

CDR3 bases: TGTGCCATCAGTCCCGGGACAGGGTCCGGCGGGGAGCTGTTTTTT. It yields the protein CAISPGTGSGGELFF. V usage is TRBV10-3 and J usage is TRBJ2-2; 9 nucleotides align to TRBD1. CDR1 and CDR2 (germline): ENHRY, SYGVKD. The CDR3 has 15 amino acids. Trimming cost V 5 bases and J 7 bases; bases outside gene matches: 8.

This clonotype was seen only a few times. The chain recombines TRBV4-2 with TRBJ2-5; 7 nucleotides agree with TRBD2. This CDR3 region has 15 residues. Germline V gives CDR1 LGHNA, CDR2 YNFKEQ. J gave up 2 bases and V 4 bases, and 7 bases lay outside the gene matches. CDR3 bases: TGTGCCAGCAGCCTGGGGGGGATTCGGCAAGAGACCCAGTACTTC. It is translated as CASSLGGIRQETQYF.

The chain uses TRBV4-2 and TRBJ1-1, with D maybe TRBD1 (6 bases). This CDR3 has 15 residues. CDR1 and CDR2 from the germline V gene are LGHNA and YNFKEQ. V lost 0 bases to trimming and J lost 11 bases, with 19 bases between them. CDR3 residues: CASSQDLTGNTRAFF. The CDR3 DNA follows: TGTGCCAGCAGCCAAGATCTCACAGGGAATACTCGGGCTTTCTTT.

This chain joins TRBV28 and TRBJ2-2; D is perhaps TRBD2 (5 bases). Between the trimmed V and J ends, which lost 2 bases and 6 bases, there was a span of 13 bases. Germline-derived CDR1 and CDR2 are MDHEN and SYDVKM. This CDR3 region has 15 residues. CDR3 in amino acids: CASSLEGLVSGELFF. The CDR3 DNA sequence: TGTGCCAGCAGTTTAGAGGGCCTAGTCTCCGGGGAGCTGTTTTTT.

The chain carries TRBV7-2 and TRBJ2-3; a possible D gene is TRBD2 (6 bases). V shed 2 bases and J shed 6 bases, with 12 bases lying between them. The CDR3 loop spans 14 amino acids. The germline gives CDR1 SGHTA, CDR2 FQGNSA. The CDR3 nucleotides read TGTGCCAGCAGCTTAATGGCCGCGGGGGATACGCAGTATTTT. Translation gives CASSLMAAGDTQYF.

V usage is TRBV20-1 and J usage is TRBJ2-7; D may be TRBD2 (6 bases). Germline V gives CDR1 DFQATT, CDR2 SNEGSKA (reference sequence). This CDR3 has 15 residues. Trimming cost V 2 bases and J 2 bases, with 16 bases left between them. The CDR3 reads CSARNTGTGAYEQYF. The DNA of the CDR3 is TGCAGTGCTAGAAATACCGGGACGGGAGCCTACGAGCAGTACTTC.

This clonotype was picked up a small number of times. The V and J genes are TRBV7-6 and TRBJ2-7; 9 nucleotides line up with TRBD1. The CDR3 is 13 residues long. The germline V gene has CDR1 SGHVS and CDR2 FNYEAQ. The V gene end was trimmed by 3 bases and the J gene end by 5 bases; junction bases not matched to a gene: 2. CDR3 in DNA: TGTGCCAGCAGCTTGTGGACAGGGGACGAGCAGTACTTC. It yields the protein CASSLWTGDEQYF.

This clonotype was found a few times. V and J are TRBV6-1 and TRBJ2-7; D remains unclear. V was pared by 6 bases and J by 2 bases, with 17 bases between. CDR1 MNHNS and CDR2 SASEGT come from the germline V gene. This CDR3 contains 15 residues. The CDR3 here is CASRLRGGATYEQYF. Here the CDR3 DNA reads TGTGCCAGCAGGCTAAGAGGTGGAGCTACCTACGAGCAGTACTTC.

This clonotype occurred a few times. The chain joins TRBV6-1 to TRBJ1-2, with D possibly TRBD1 on 5 matching bases. This CDR3 is built from 13 residues. V was clipped by 8 bases and J by 1 base, with 11 bases between them. In germline, CDR1 is MNHNS, CDR2 SASEGT. In DNA form, the CDR3 reads TGTGCCAGCCGAATTGACAGTAACTATGGCTACACCTTC. Translated, it gives CASRIDSNYGYTF.

The rearrangement links TRBV3-1 to TRBJ2-3; tentative D call: TRBD2 (6 bases). V was trimmed by 4 bases and J by 2 bases, leaving 10 bases between them. The germline V gene has CDR1 LGHDT and CDR2 YNNKEL (reference sequence). The CDR3 covers 14 residues. CDR3 protein: CASSRRGDTDTQYF. The DNA of the CDR3 is TGTGCCAGCAGCCGGAGGGGTGACACAGATACGCAGTATTTT.

The chain recombines TRBV6-5 with TRBJ1-1; D is perhaps TRBD1 (5 bases). The CDR3 runs to 18 residues. The V gene's germline CDR1 is MNHEY and CDR2 SVGAGI. The V end was cut by 5 bases, the J end by 1 base, with 23 bases between. CDR3: CASSTEGRLGPANTEAFF. DNA for the CDR3: TGTGCCAGCAGTACCGAGGGACGACTGGGGCCCGCGAACACTGAAGCTTTCTTT.